This TCR beta chain was profiled in a study of identifying expanded T cells in peripheral blood. Study-wide findings and caveats: Across healthy donors, higher total template counts meant significantly greater roughly 2-week count variance. Over about two and four weeks, about 17 and 20 clones changed, versus approximately 1.2 between replicates.

No infections or other immune events were documented during collection. As concerns this clone: Its specificity is not known.

Assay used: immunoSEQ multiplex PCR; TCRdb lists only in-frame clones, some missing. The sample contains tens of thousands of clones, over 75% of which appear only once. CDR3 length: 13 residues. Trimming shortened V by 6 bases and J by 0 bases, and 8 bases separated the two germline ends. CDR1 and CDR2 from the germline V gene are LGHNT and FRNRAP. Sequencing input: blood. V is TRBV12-5 and J is TRBJ1-2; no clear D. This receptor was obtained from a person aged 18-70 years in good health. CDR3 protein: CASGFGTNYGYTF. DNA for the CDR3: TGTGCTAGTGGGTTTGGAACTAACTATGGCTACACCTTC.